This entry lists 25 T cell receptor beta chains sequenced from one sample in a study of blood T cell repertoires in COVID-19. Data came from immunoSEQ multiplex PCR; TCRdb stores just in-frame clones and leaves some out. The repertoire holds over 200,000 clones, with about 88% as singletons. Input material: peripheral blood. The receptor source for this set is an older woman with acute or convalescent COVID-19.

This chain uses TRBV7-3 with TRBJ2-1; 7 nucleotides line up with TRBD1. This CDR3 spans 15 amino acids. V lost 5 bases to trimming and J lost 5 bases; unmatched junction nucleotides: 9. Per germline, CDR1 SGHTA and CDR2 FQGTGA. This chain's CDR3 is CASSMPGQKNNEQFF. CDR3 DNA: TGTGCCAGCAGCATGCCGGGACAGAAAAACAATGAGCAGTTCTTC.

V is TRBV14 and J is TRBJ2-7; TRBD2 matches at 12 bases. Germline V lookup: CDR1 SGHDN, CDR2 FVKESK. The CDR3 spans 16 residues. The V and J ends lost 2 bases and 4 bases, in that order; junction bases with no gene match: 6. The CDR3 sequence: CASSQRLAGEFYEQYF. DNA for the CDR3: TGTGCCAGCAGCCAAAGACTAGCGGGGGAATTTTACGAGCAGTACTTC.

In this sample, this clone turned up once. CDR3: CASKKELGPFEAFF. CDR3 bases: TGTGCCAGCAAAAAGGAGTTGGGGCCCTTTGAAGCTTTCTTT. The chain joins TRBV6-5 to TRBJ1-1; TRBD1 might be the D (5 bases). From germline, CDR1 is MNHEY and CDR2 SVGAGI. CDR3 length equals 14 residues. V lost 7 bases, J lost 7 bases, and 19 bases lay in between.

The chain is built from TRBV7-9 and TRBJ1-5, with no clear D. Trimming took off 5 bases at V and 1 base at J, with 6 bases between the two ends. This CDR3 comprises 13 residues. Germline assignment: CDR1 SEHNR and CDR2 FQNEAQ (reference sequence). The CDR3 region has the DNA TGTGCCAGCAGCGTGCAGAGCAATCAGCCCCAGCATTTT. Translated, it gives CASSVQSNQPQHF. Filled out from reference TRBV7-9 and TRBJ1-5, the complete variable domain reads DTGVSQNPRHKITKRGQNVTFRCDPISEHNRLYWYRQTLGQGPEFLTYFQNEAQLEKSRLLSDRFSAERPKGSFSTLEIQRTEQGDSAMYLCASSVQSNQPQHFGDGTRLSIL.

This clone has a handful of counts. V is TRBV7-2 and J is TRBJ2-1, with D perhaps TRBD1 (6 bases). V was shortened by 3 bases and J by 10 bases, with 13 bases between the two germline ends. CDR1 SGHTA and CDR2 FQGNSA come from the germline V gene. The CDR3 has 13 amino acids. The CDR3 nucleotides are TGTGCCAGCAGCTTTTCTAGCACAGGGGAGCAGTTCTTC. Protein: CASSFSSTGEQFF.

This chain links TRBV24-1 with TRBJ2-7; TRBD2 matches at 7 bases. CDR3 length: 13 residues. Germline lookup yields CDR1 KGHDR and CDR2 SFDVKD. Trimming removed 9 bases from V and 2 bases from J; junction bases left unmatched: 6. CDR3 in amino acids: CATGGGGTYEQYF. In DNA, the CDR3 is TGTGCCACCGGGGGGGGAGGCACCTACGAGCAGTACTTC.

This clone occurred a few times. V is TRBV14 and J is TRBJ1-4; a possible D gene is TRBD1 (6 bases). Germline V lookup: CDR1 SGHDN, CDR2 FVKESK. V was cut by 0 bases and J by 8 bases, with 13 bases left in between. The length of the CDR3 is 15 residues. The CDR3 bases are TGTGCCAGCAGCCAAGAGAGAGCGGGGGGCGAAAAACTGTTTTTT. Amino acids: CASSQERAGGEKLFF.

This chain joins TRBV24-1 and TRBJ2-3; a weak D match, TRBD1 (6 bases). V gave up 9 bases and J gave up 0 bases, with 12 bases separating them. The CDR3 loop spans 14 amino acids. Looked up from germline, CDR1 is KGHDR and CDR2 is SFDVKD. DNA for the CDR3: TGTGCCACCCGGGACACCCTTAGCACAGATACGCAGTATTTT. Its protein is CATRDTLSTDTQYF.

The V and J genes are TRBV18 and TRBJ2-7, with TRBD2 matching 8 bases. Per germline, CDR1 KGHSH and CDR2 LQKENI. J was trimmed by 2 bases and V by 0 bases; bases with no gene match: 6. This CDR3 has 16 residues. CDR3 in DNA: TGTGCCAGCTCACCACCTGGAGTAGCGGGACCCTACGAGCAGTACTTC. The encoded protein is CASSPPGVAGPYEQYF.

The chain is built from TRBV2 and TRBJ1-4; D perhaps matches TRBD1 (5 bases). Germline CDR1 SNHLY, CDR2 FYNNEI. The CDR3 length is 14 residues. V lost 5 bases, J lost 6 bases, and 13 bases lay in between. The CDR3 DNA reads as TGTGCCAGCAGTTACCTGCGGGGGGATGAAAAACTGTTTTTT. Its protein is CASSYLRGDEKLFF.

V gene TRBV18 combines with J gene TRBJ2-3; D is possibly TRBD2 (6 bases). From germline, CDR1 is KGHSH and CDR2 LQKENI. The CDR3 runs 17 residues. Deletions cut 0 bases from V and 2 bases from J, with 15 bases between. The CDR3 DNA reads TGTGCCAGCTCACCACCGGGAGGACTTTCTTACACAGATACGCAGTATTTT. It translates to CASSPPGGLSYTDTQYF.

This rearrangement joins TRBV10-1 to TRBJ2-7, with TRBD2 matching over 8 bases. The germline gives CDR1 WNHNN, CDR2 SYGVQD (reference sequence). With 3 bases clipped from V and 0 bases from J, the junction kept 10 bases outside the gene matches. The CDR3 sequence is 17 residues long. The CDR3 loop is CASSEVRGGLTSYEQYF. The CDR3 bases are TGCGCCAGCAGTGAAGTCCGCGGGGGGTTGACCTCCTACGAGCAGTACTTC.

This sequence joins TRBV5-1 and TRBJ2-7; 13 bases match TRBD2. Unmatched junction bases numbered 3, after V lost 4 bases and J lost 5 bases. Germline V gene sequence: CDR1 SGHRS, CDR2 YFSETQ. The CDR3 is 14 amino acids. The CDR3 reads CASSRTSGSNEQYF. In nucleotides, the CDR3 is TGCGCCAGCAGCAGGACTAGCGGGAGTAACGAGCAGTACTTC. The full variable domain, completed using reference TRBV5-1 and TRBJ2-7, is KAGVTQTPRYLIKTRGQQVTLSCSPISGHRSVSWYQQTPGQGLQFLFEYFSETQRNKGNFPGRFSGRQFSNSRSEMNVSTLELGDSALYLCASSRTSGSNEQYFGPGTRLTVT.

The chain has TRBV9 and TRBJ1-3; 9 bases agree with TRBD1. Looked up from germline, CDR1 is SGDLS and CDR2 is YYNGEE. J gave up 4 bases and V 4 bases, and 12 bases lay outside the gene matches. CDR3 length equals 17 residues. The CDR3 loop reads CASSRDRAATGGNTIYF. CDR3 nucleotide sequence: TGTGCCAGCAGCCGGGACAGGGCCGCGACCGGAGGAAACACCATATATTTT.

The CDR3 is CASSERGLAGDEQFF. In nucleotides, the CDR3 is TGTGCCAGCAGTGAACGGGGGCTAGCGGGAGATGAGCAGTTCTTC. The J gene is TRBJ2-1, the V gene TRBV6-4, with 10 positions matching TRBD2. Germline trimming cut 3 bases from V and 8 bases from J; bases unmatched to any gene: 7. CDR1 and CDR2 (germline): MRHNA, SNTAGT. The CDR3 is 15 amino acids.

J is TRBJ2-1 and V is TRBV4-1; 14 bases match TRBD2. The germline V gene has CDR1 MGHRA and CDR2 YSYEKL. CDR3 length equals 16 residues. The V and J ends lost 4 bases and 10 bases, in that order; junction bases with no gene match: 9. Here the CDR3 DNA reads TGCGCCAGCAGCCCCTTACCGGGACTAGCGGGAGACGAGCAGTTCTTC. This codes for CASSPLPGLAGDEQFF.

This clone was seen a single time. The chain carries TRBV30 and TRBJ1-1; 8 bases line up with TRBD1. V shed 3 bases, J shed 1 base, and the junction held 13 bases outside the gene matches. The CDR3 spans 17 residues. Per germline, CDR1 GTSNPN and CDR2 SVGIG (reference sequence). CDR3 in amino acids: CAWSLSTWTGRNTEAFF. The CDR3 DNA follows: TGTGCCTGGAGCCTATCTACCTGGACAGGGAGGAACACTGAAGCTTTCTTT.

The chain recombines TRBV7-2 with TRBJ2-7; perhaps TRBD1 as D (6 bases). Between the trimmed V and J ends, which lost 9 bases and 3 bases, there was a span of 12 bases. The germline CDR1 and CDR2 sequences are SGHTA and FQGNSA. This CDR3 is built from 12 residues. The CDR3 reads CASKQGNYEQYF. Here the CDR3 DNA reads TGTGCCAGTAAACAGGGAAACTACGAGCAGTACTTC.

The rearrangement links TRBV3-1 (or the pseudogene TRBV3-2) to TRBJ1-6; 8 bases map to TRBD1. Per germline, CDR1 LGHDT and CDR2 YNNKEL (reference sequence). V lost 0 bases to trimming and J lost 1 base; unmatched junction nucleotides: 2. The CDR3 is 17 residues long. The CDR3 loop reads CASSQENRGSYNSPLHF. As DNA, the CDR3 is TGTGCCAGCAGCCAAGAGAACAGGGGGTCCTATAATTCACCCCTCCACTTT.

The chain links TRBV5-4 to TRBJ1-2, with D maybe TRBD1 (6 bases). The V and J ends lost 4 bases and 8 bases respectively, with 15 bases between them. Germline CDR1 is SGHNT and CDR2 is YYREEE (reference sequence). The CDR3 runs to 13 residues. This CDR3 reads CASSPRDMKGYTF. The CDR3 DNA sequence: TGTGCCAGCAGCCCCCGGGACATGAAAGGCTACACCTTC.

The chain recombines TRBV4-2 with TRBJ2-1; D unclear. The CDR3 contains 15 residues. V was trimmed by 0 bases and J by 0 bases, leaving 6 bases between them. Germline V gives CDR1 LGHNA, CDR2 YNFKEQ. The CDR3 sequence: CASSQEHNSYNEQFF. CDR3 nucleotides: TGTGCCAGCAGCCAAGAACATAACTCCTACAATGAGCAGTTCTTC.

The V call is TRBV6-5, the J call TRBJ2-3, with D tentatively TRBD2 (6 bases). This CDR3 has 14 residues. Germline V gene sequence: CDR1 MNHEY, CDR2 SVGAGI. Trimming pared 5 bases from V and 6 bases from J, leaving 15 bases between. As DNA, the CDR3 is TGTGCCAGCAGTCTCGAGGGAGGCAGGGATACGCAGTATTTT. Translating gives CASSLEGGRDTQYF.

In nucleotides, the CDR3 is TGTGCCAGCACTCTTCAGGGTGACCTTAGCAATCAGCCCCAGCATTTT. It is translated as CASTLQGDLSNQPQHF. This sequence joins TRBV2 and TRBJ1-5; D possibly corresponds to TRBD1 (5 bases). From germline, CDR1 is SNHLY and CDR2 FYNNEI. The CDR3 sequence is 16 residues long. Trimming removed 7 bases from V and 0 bases from J, with 16 bases in between.

This chain connects TRBV7-9 to TRBJ2-2, with unresolved D. The CDR3 totals 14 residues. Trimming took 2 bases from V and 6 from J, leaving 10 bases between them. Germline V gene lookup returns CDR1 SEHNR and CDR2 FQNEAQ (reference sequence). The CDR3 region is CASSLSQDSGELFF. The CDR3 bases are TGTGCCAGCAGCTTAAGTCAGGATTCCGGGGAGCTGTTTTTT.

This chain connects TRBV27 to TRBJ1-5, with D perhaps matching TRBD1 (6 bases). Deletions cut 7 bases from V and 2 bases from J, with 18 bases between. The CDR3 contains 16 residues. Germline lookup yields CDR1 MNHEY and CDR2 SMNVEV (reference sequence). CDR3 coding DNA: TGTGCCAGCACCTCGGTCCGACGGACAGGCAATCAGCCCCAGCATTTT. Protein sequence: CASTSVRRTGNQPQHF.